Listed below are T cell receptor beta chains from one sample, sequenced in a study of spatial heterogeneity in lung cancer. TCRdb re-called the 5' RACE reads through MiXCR, storing one row per CDR3 protein. The data contain tens of thousands of distinct CDR3 sequences, just under 6% of them seen just once; the ten biggest clones take up less than 35%. The sequences come from PBMCs, collected at surgery. Every receptor here comes from a male donor with early-stage non-small cell lung cancer. CDR3s include the opening cysteine and the closing phenylalanine or tryptophan. D genes are given only for firm matches. Clone sizes are given selectively: once, few, many, or a class where the clone is expanded.

j_gene: TRBJ1-1; v_gene: TRBV7-8; abundance: many; d_gene: -; CDR3aa: CASSLTGNTEAFF; CDR3nt: TGTGCCAGCAGCTTGACAGGGAACACTGAAGCTTTCTTT
j_gene: TRBJ2-7; v_gene: TRBV5-1; abundance: many; d_gene: TRBD1; CDR3aa: CASSRRQGGESEQYF; CDR3nt: TGCGCCAGCAGCAGACGACAGGGTGGGGAGTCGGAGCAGTACTTC
j_gene: TRBJ2-5; v_gene: TRBV7-3; abundance: many; d_gene: -; CDR3aa: CASSLQGRGGETQYF; CDR3nt: TGTGCCAGCAGCTTACAGGGCAGGGGAGGGGAGACCCAGTACTTC
j_gene: TRBJ1-4; v_gene: TRBV27; abundance: many; d_gene: TRBD1; CDR3aa: CASSPGTDIEKLFF; CDR3nt: TGTGCCAGCAGTCCCGGGACAGATATTGAAAAACTGTTTTTT
j_gene: TRBJ2-3; v_gene: TRBV10-3; abundance: few; d_gene: TRBD2; CDR3aa: CAISGDGGGASDTQYF; CDR3nt: TGTGCCATCAGTGGAGATGGCGGGGGGGCCTCAGATACGCAGTATTTT
j_gene: TRBJ1-2; v_gene: TRBV6-1; abundance: many; d_gene: -; CDR3aa: CASFINYGYTF; CDR3nt: TGTGCCAGTTTCATTAACTATGGCTACACCTTC
j_gene: TRBJ2-3; v_gene: TRBV10-3; abundance: many; d_gene: -; CDR3aa: CAISDAGTSTDTQYF; CDR3nt: TGTGCCATCAGTGATGCGGGGACTAGCACAGATACGCAGTATTTT
j_gene: TRBJ1-4; v_gene: TRBV27; abundance: many; d_gene: -; CDR3aa: CASSLLGGTRSDEKLFF; CDR3nt: TGTGCCAGCAGTTTATTAGGTGGGACTCGTTCGGACGAAAAACTGTTTTTT
j_gene: TRBJ2-7; v_gene: TRBV9; abundance: many; d_gene: TRBD2; CDR3aa: CASSVGDGLAAFYEQYF; CDR3nt: TGTGCCAGCAGCGTTGGGGACGGACTAGCGGCCTTCTACGAGCAGTACTTC
j_gene: TRBJ2-7; v_gene: TRBV6-2/TRBV6-3; abundance: many; d_gene: TRBD2; CDR3aa: CASLTRAGGHYEQYF; CDR3nt: TGTGCCAGCCTTACACGGGCGGGAGGACACTACGAGCAGTACTTC
j_gene: TRBJ2-5; v_gene: TRBV6-5; abundance: many; d_gene: -; CDR3aa: CASSYSWGETQYF; CDR3nt: TGTGCCAGCAGTTACTCGTGGGGGGAGACCCAGTACTTC
j_gene: TRBJ2-1; v_gene: TRBV20-1; abundance: many; d_gene: TRBD2; CDR3aa: CSARLAGAGEQFF; CDR3nt: TGCAGTGCGAGACTAGCGGGAGCGGGTGAGCAGTTCTTC
j_gene: TRBJ2-2; v_gene: TRBV7-8; abundance: -; d_gene: -; CDR3aa: CASSPPDQDTGELFF; CDR3nt: TGTGCCAGCAGCCCCCCGGACCAGGACACCGGGGAGCTGTTTTTT
j_gene: TRBJ2-2; v_gene: TRBV27; abundance: many; d_gene: TRBD1; CDR3aa: CAIRTGGGTGELFF; CDR3nt: TGTGCCATTAGGACAGGGGGTGGCACCGGGGAGCTGTTTTTT
j_gene: TRBJ2-2; v_gene: TRBV12-3/TRBV12-4; abundance: many; d_gene: -; CDR3aa: CASSFPPGTGELFF; CDR3nt: TGTGCCAGCAGTTTCCCTCCCGGCACCGGGGAGCTGTTTTTT
j_gene: TRBJ1-1; v_gene: TRBV28; abundance: -; d_gene: -; CDR3aa: CASSPGRTGGAFF; CDR3nt: TGTGCCAGCAGCCCAGGTCGGACTGGGGGAGCTTTCTTT
j_gene: TRBJ2-3; v_gene: TRBV6-1; abundance: -; d_gene: -; CDR3aa: CASSDKRPPGSVGDTQYF; CDR3nt: TGTGCCAGCAGTGACAAGAGACCCCCGGGGAGTGTCGGCGATACGCAGTATTTT
j_gene: TRBJ2-1; v_gene: TRBV7-2; abundance: -; d_gene: -; CDR3aa: CASRRPGRAYNEQFF; CDR3nt: TGTGCCAGCAGACGACCGGGACGGGCCTACAATGAGCAGTTCTTC
j_gene: TRBJ1-6; v_gene: TRBV14; abundance: -; d_gene: -; CDR3aa: CASSQDFGRIASPLHF; CDR3nt: TGTGCCAGCAGCCAAGATTTTGGGAGGATCGCATCACCCCTCCACTTT
j_gene: TRBJ2-7; v_gene: TRBV5-5; abundance: many; d_gene: -; CDR3aa: CASSGVPGEQYF; CDR3nt: TGTGCCAGCAGCGGGGTTCCGGGCGAGCAGTACTTC
j_gene: TRBJ2-2; v_gene: TRBV20-1; abundance: -; d_gene: -; CDR3aa: CSARSSAPNTGELFF; CDR3nt: TGCAGTGCTAGATCTAGCGCCCCGAACACCGGGGAGCTGTTTTTT
j_gene: TRBJ2-1; v_gene: TRBV19; abundance: many; d_gene: TRBD1; CDR3aa: CASSIAARDREGIEQFF; CDR3nt: TGTGCCAGTAGTATAGCCGCCCGGGACAGGGAAGGAATTGAGCAGTTCTTC
j_gene: TRBJ2-1; v_gene: TRBV11-3; abundance: few; d_gene: -; CDR3aa: CASSLGHGSSYNEQFF; CDR3nt: TGTGCCAGCAGCCTGGGACACGGGAGCTCCTACAATGAGCAGTTCTTC
j_gene: TRBJ2-7; v_gene: TRBV28; abundance: many; d_gene: -; CDR3aa: CASSYPIGALKGLYEQYF; CDR3nt: TGTGCCAGCAGCTACCCGATCGGGGCGCTCAAAGGTCTGTACGAGCAGTACTTC
j_gene: TRBJ1-5; v_gene: TRBV28; abundance: -; d_gene: TRBD1; CDR3aa: CASSRDRGGGQPQHF; CDR3nt: TGTGCCAGCAGTAGGGACAGGGGAGGGGGTCAGCCCCAGCATTTT
j_gene: TRBJ2-3; v_gene: TRBV7-2; abundance: few; d_gene: -; CDR3aa: CVSSPAPGATDTQYF; CDR3nt: TGTGTCAGCAGCCCCGCACCAGGGGCCACAGATACGCAGTATTTT
j_gene: TRBJ1-2; v_gene: TRBV6-5; abundance: many; d_gene: -; CDR3aa: CASRDPGVLRDGYTF; CDR3nt: TGTGCCAGCAGAGATCCGGGGGTTTTAAGGGATGGCTACACCTTC
j_gene: TRBJ2-3; v_gene: TRBV12-3/TRBV12-4; abundance: many; d_gene: -; CDR3aa: CASSLGQNEYF; CDR3nt: TGTGCCAGCAGTTTGGGGCAGAATGAGTATTTT
j_gene: TRBJ1-5; v_gene: TRBV7-9; abundance: few; d_gene: -; CDR3aa: CASSQAVRGPRGEPQHF; CDR3nt: TGTGCCAGCAGCCAAGCCGTCCGGGGGCCCCGGGGAGAGCCCCAGCATTTT
j_gene: TRBJ2-7; v_gene: TRBV4-3; abundance: many; d_gene: -; CDR3aa: CASSQGAGGASGPYEQYF; CDR3nt: TGCGCCAGCAGCCAGGGGGCAGGCGGGGCTAGCGGCCCCTACGAGCAGTACTTC
j_gene: TRBJ2-5; v_gene: TRBV20-1; abundance: many; d_gene: -; CDR3aa: CSASVSRAQETQYF; CDR3nt: TGCAGTGCTAGCGTCAGCAGAGCGCAAGAGACCCAGTACTTC
j_gene: TRBJ1-5; v_gene: TRBV5-1; abundance: many; d_gene: -; CDR3aa: CASSLGGTNQPQHF; CDR3nt: TGCGCCAGCAGCTTGGGCGGCACAAATCAGCCCCAGCATTTT
j_gene: TRBJ1-3; v_gene: TRBV5-1; abundance: many; d_gene: -; CDR3aa: CASSLDGDSGNTIYF; CDR3nt: TGCGCCAGCAGCTTGGACGGGGACTCTGGAAACACCATATATTTT
j_gene: TRBJ2-7; v_gene: TRBV20-1; abundance: few; d_gene: TRBD2; CDR3aa: CSAGTRGYEQYF; CDR3nt: TGCAGTGCTGGGACTAGGGGGTACGAGCAGTACTTC
j_gene: TRBJ2-6; v_gene: TRBV20-1; abundance: many; d_gene: -; CDR3aa: CSAYLSGAQGVTGANVLTF; CDR3nt: TGCAGTGCCTACCTTAGCGGGGCGCAGGGGGTAACCGGGGCCAACGTCCTGACTTTC
j_gene: TRBJ2-1; v_gene: TRBV5-1; abundance: few; d_gene: -; CDR3aa: CASSLGAAVSYNEQFF; CDR3nt: TGCGCCAGCAGCTTGGGGGCGGCGGTCTCCTACAATGAGCAGTTCTTC
j_gene: TRBJ2-5; v_gene: TRBV5-1; abundance: many; d_gene: TRBD1; CDR3aa: CASSGGQGAAETQYF; CDR3nt: TGCGCCAGCAGCGGGGGACAGGGGGCCGCTGAGACCCAGTACTTC
j_gene: TRBJ1-5; v_gene: TRBV19; abundance: many; d_gene: -; CDR3aa: CASYGGAHQPQHF; CDR3nt: TGTGCCAGTTACGGGGGGGCTCATCAGCCCCAGCATTTT
j_gene: TRBJ2-2; v_gene: TRBV20-1; abundance: -; d_gene: TRBD1; CDR3aa: CSASTGIGTGELFF; CDR3nt: TGCAGTGCGTCGACAGGGATCGGCACCGGGGAGCTGTTTTTT
j_gene: TRBJ2-3; v_gene: TRBV7-2; abundance: few; d_gene: -; CDR3aa: CASSLGVSTDTQYF; CDR3nt: TGTGCCAGCAGCTTAGGGGTTAGCACAGATACGCAGTATTTT
j_gene: TRBJ2-3; v_gene: TRBV19; abundance: many; d_gene: TRBD1; CDR3aa: CASSSRTGPDTQYF; CDR3nt: TGTGCCAGTAGTTCACGGACAGGGCCAGATACGCAGTATTTT
j_gene: TRBJ2-5; v_gene: TRBV5-6; abundance: many; d_gene: TRBD1; CDR3aa: CASSFTGTAETQYF; CDR3nt: TGTGCCAGCAGCTTTACCGGGACAGCAGAGACCCAGTACTTC
j_gene: TRBJ1-1; v_gene: TRBV20-1; abundance: many; d_gene: -; CDR3aa: CSARMGGAVTEAFF; CDR3nt: TGCAGTGCTAGGATGGGAGGGGCGGTCACTGAAGCTTTCTTT
j_gene: TRBJ2-2; v_gene: TRBV12-3/TRBV12-4; abundance: many; d_gene: -; CDR3aa: CASSLSQGGTGELFF; CDR3nt: TGTGCCAGCAGTTTATCACAGGGAGGGACCGGGGAGCTGTTTTTT
j_gene: TRBJ2-7; v_gene: TRBV6-2/TRBV6-3; abundance: many; d_gene: TRBD1; CDR3aa: CASSHTLGTGVYEQYF; CDR3nt: TGTGCCAGCAGTCACACCCTGGGGACAGGGGTCTACGAGCAGTACTTC
j_gene: TRBJ2-1; v_gene: TRBV19; abundance: many; d_gene: -; CDR3aa: CASGFGRNEQFF; CDR3nt: TGTGCCAGTGGGTTTGGACGGAATGAGCAGTTCTTC
j_gene: TRBJ2-7; v_gene: TRBV20-1; abundance: -; d_gene: TRBD1; CDR3aa: CSARTKTGTGRVHEQYF; CDR3nt: TGCAGTGCTCGGACGAAAACCGGGACAGGGAGGGTGCACGAGCAGTACTTC
j_gene: TRBJ1-1; v_gene: TRBV7-8; abundance: many; d_gene: -; CDR3aa: CASSLTLNTEAFF; CDR3nt: TGTGCCAGCAGCTTAACTCTGAACACTGAAGCTTTCTTT
j_gene: TRBJ2-7; v_gene: TRBV9; abundance: -; d_gene: TRBD1; CDR3aa: CANLPGTGAYEQYF; CDR3nt: TGTGCCAACCTTCCCGGGACAGGGGCCTACGAGCAGTACTTC
j_gene: TRBJ2-1; v_gene: TRBV6-5; abundance: many; d_gene: TRBD2; CDR3aa: CASGKREAFNEQFF; CDR3nt: TGTGCCAGCGGGAAGCGGGAGGCCTTCAATGAGCAGTTCTTC
j_gene: TRBJ1-5; v_gene: TRBV28; abundance: few; d_gene: -; CDR3aa: CASSLGSRQPQHF; CDR3nt: TGTGCCAGCAGTTTGGGTTCCCGTCAGCCCCAGCATTTT